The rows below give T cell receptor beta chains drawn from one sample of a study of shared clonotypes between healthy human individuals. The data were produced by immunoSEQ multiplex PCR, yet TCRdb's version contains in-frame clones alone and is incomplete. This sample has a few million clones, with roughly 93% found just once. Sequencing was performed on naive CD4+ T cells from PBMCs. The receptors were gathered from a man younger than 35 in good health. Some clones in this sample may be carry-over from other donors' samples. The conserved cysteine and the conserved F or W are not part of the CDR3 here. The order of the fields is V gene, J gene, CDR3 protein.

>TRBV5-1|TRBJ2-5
ASSPGSETQY
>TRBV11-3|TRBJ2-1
ASSRRTSGRVFAEQF
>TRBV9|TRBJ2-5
ASSVDRRSGETQY
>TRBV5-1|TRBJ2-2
ASSQDRANTGELF
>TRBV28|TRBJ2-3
ASGWDTQY
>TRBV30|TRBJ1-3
AWSVTRTNKLFSGNTIY
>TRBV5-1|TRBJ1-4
ASSFTAGVGEKLF
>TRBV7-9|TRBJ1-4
ASSLVGKDEKLF
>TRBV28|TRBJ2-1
ASSFRGSGYNEQF
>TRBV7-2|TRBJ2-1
ASSFIPGVDEQF
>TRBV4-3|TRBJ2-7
ASSQQVTGGGTRLY
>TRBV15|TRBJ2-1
ATSSGLTAGLSYNEQF
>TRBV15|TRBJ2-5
ATSPTLDAGQETQY
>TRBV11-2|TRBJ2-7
ASSLSAAVRSYEQY
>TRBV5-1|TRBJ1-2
ASSLRGIGYGYT
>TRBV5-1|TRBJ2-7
ASSLTSGAYEQY
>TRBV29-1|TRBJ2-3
SVSGTGLLDTQY
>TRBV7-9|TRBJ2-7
ASSLAGSTYEQY
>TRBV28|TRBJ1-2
ATSTGDYGYT
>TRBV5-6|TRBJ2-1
ASSQPLGRGLSYNEQF
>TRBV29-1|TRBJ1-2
SVERGANYGYT
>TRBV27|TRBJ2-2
ASSRTRYGELF
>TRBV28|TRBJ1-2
ASSAGSRGYT
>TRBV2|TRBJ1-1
ASTNLGRLNTEAF
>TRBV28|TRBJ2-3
ASSSPGQGTDTQY
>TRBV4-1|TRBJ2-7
ASSSPTISYEQY
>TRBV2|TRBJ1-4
ASSERTGPEKLF
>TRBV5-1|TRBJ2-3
ASSLNGQTTDTQY
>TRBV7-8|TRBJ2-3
ASSPSGASTDTQY
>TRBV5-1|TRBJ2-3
ASSLVLSDTQY
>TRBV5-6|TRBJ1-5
ASSRAGYSNQPQH
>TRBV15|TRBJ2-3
ATSRDPGRDTDTQY
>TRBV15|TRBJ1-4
ATSRVSGTAGEKLF
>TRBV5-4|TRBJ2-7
ASSFGTRGYEQY
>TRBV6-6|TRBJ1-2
ASSYETTGVGGYT
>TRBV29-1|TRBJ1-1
SVEETGVVAF
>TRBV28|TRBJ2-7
ASRIGTEYYEQY
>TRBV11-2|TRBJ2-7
ASSPGPFYSYEQY
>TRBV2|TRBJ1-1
ASSEMVGAF
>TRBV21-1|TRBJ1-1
ASNPVQGAVNTEAF
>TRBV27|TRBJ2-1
ASRGATAKLYNEQF
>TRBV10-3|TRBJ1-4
AIRDSPLGEKLF
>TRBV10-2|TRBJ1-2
ASSYTGKGYT
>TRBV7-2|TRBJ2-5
ASSSRTSGSRAQY
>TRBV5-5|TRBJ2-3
ASTLMTSTDTQY
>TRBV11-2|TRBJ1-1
ASSSLQRNTEAF
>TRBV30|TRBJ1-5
AWSVGQIRQPQH
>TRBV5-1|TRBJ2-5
ASSPPGLAAQETQY